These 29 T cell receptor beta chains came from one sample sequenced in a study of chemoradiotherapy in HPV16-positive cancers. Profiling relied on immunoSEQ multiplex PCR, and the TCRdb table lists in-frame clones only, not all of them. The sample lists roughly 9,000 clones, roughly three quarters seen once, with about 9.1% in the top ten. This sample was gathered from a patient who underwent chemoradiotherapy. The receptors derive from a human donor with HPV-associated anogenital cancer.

CDR3 region: CASRRGTSPYLTDTQYF. The CDR3 region has the DNA TGTGCCAGCAGGAGGGGGACTAGCCCCTACCTCACAGATACGCAGTATTTT. The chain combines TRBV28 with TRBJ2-3, with TRBD2 identical over 9 bases. J lost 2 bases, V lost 6 bases, and 12 bases had no gene match. Germline values: CDR1 MDHEN, CDR2 SYDVKM. The CDR3 contains 17 residues.

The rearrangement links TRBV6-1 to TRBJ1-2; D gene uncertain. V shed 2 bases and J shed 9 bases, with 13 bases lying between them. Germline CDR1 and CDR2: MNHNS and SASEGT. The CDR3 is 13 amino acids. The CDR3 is CASSERELDSYTF. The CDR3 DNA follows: TGTGCCAGCAGTGAACGGGAGTTGGATAGCTACACCTTC.

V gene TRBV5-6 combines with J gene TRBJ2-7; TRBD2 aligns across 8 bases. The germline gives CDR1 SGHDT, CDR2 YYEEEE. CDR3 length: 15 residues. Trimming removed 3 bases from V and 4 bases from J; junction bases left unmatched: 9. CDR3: CASSSLYSGEYEQYF. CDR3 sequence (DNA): TGTGCCAGCAGCTCGCTTTATAGCGGGGAATACGAGCAGTACTTC.

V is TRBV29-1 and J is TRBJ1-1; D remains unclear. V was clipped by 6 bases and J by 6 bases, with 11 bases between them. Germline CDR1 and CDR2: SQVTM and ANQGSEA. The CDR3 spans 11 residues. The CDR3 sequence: CSVRHVAEAFF. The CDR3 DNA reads TGCAGCGTAAGACATGTCGCTGAAGCTTTCTTT. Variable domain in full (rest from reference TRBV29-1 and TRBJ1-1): SAVISQKPSRDICQRGTSLTIQCQVDSQVTMMFWYRQQPGQSLTLIATANQGSEATYESGFVIDKFPISRPNLTFSTLTVSNMSPEDSSIYLCSVRHVAEAFFGQGTRLTVV.

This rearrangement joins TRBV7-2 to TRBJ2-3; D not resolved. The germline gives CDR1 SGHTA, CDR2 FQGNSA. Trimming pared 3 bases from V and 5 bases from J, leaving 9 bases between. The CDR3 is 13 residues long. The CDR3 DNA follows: TGTGCCAGCAGCTTCGCGCTTCAAGATACGCAGTATTTT. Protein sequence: CASSFALQDTQYF.

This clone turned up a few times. The CDR3 protein is CASSRQGRSPLHF. Written as DNA, the CDR3 is TGTGCCAGCAGCCGACAGGGACGGTCACCCCTCCACTTT. The gene calls are TRBV27 and TRBJ1-6; TRBD1 matches 7 bases. This CDR3 comprises 13 residues. The V and J ends lost 6 bases and 10 bases, in that order; junction bases with no gene match: 6. CDR1 is MNHEY and CDR2 is SMNVEV in the germline V gene (reference sequence).

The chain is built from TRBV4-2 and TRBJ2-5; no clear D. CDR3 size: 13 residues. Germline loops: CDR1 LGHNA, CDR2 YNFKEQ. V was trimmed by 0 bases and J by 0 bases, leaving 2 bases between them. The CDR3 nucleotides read TGTGCCAGCAGCCAAGACTACCAAGAGACCCAGTACTTC. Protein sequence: CASSQDYQETQYF.

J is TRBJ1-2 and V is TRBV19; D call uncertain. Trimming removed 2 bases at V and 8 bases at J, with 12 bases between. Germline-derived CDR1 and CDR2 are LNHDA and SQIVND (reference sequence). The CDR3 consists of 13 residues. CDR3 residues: CASSIQGFGGYTF. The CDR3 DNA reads TGTGCCAGTAGTATACAAGGGTTCGGAGGCTACACCTTC.

Here the CDR3 reads CASSLESGVGSADTQYF. The CDR3 nucleotides are TGTGCCAGCAGCTTAGAATCTGGGGTCGGTAGCGCAGATACGCAGTATTTT. The chain links TRBV11-2 to TRBJ2-3; D perhaps matches TRBD2 (5 bases). This CDR3 contains 17 residues. From germline, CDR1 is SGHAT and CDR2 FQNNGV. The ends were cut back, 0 bases at V and 4 bases at J, with 17 bases in the middle.

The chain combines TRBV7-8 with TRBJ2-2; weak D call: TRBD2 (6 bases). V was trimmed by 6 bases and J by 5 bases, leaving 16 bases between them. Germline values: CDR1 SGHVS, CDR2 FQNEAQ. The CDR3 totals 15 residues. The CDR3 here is CASRQLGTFTGELFF. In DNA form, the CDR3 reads TGTGCCAGCAGACAACTCGGGACTTTTACCGGGGAGCTGTTTTTT. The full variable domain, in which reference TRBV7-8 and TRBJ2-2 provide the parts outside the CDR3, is GAGVSQSPRYKVAKRGQDVALRCDPISGHVSLFWYQQALGQGPEFLTYFQNEAQLDKSGLPSDRFFAERPEGSVSTLKIQRTQQEDSAVYLCASRQLGTFTGELFFGEGSRLTVL.

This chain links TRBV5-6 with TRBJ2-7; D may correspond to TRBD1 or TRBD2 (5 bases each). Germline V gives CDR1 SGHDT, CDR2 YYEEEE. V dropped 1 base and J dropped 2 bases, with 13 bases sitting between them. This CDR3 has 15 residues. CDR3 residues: CASSLQGEGTYEQYF. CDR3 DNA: TGTGCCAGCAGCTTGCAGGGTGAGGGGACCTACGAGCAGTACTTC. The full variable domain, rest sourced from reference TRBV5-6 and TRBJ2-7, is DAGVTQSPTHLIKTRGQQVTLRCSPKSGHDTVSWYQQALGQGPQFIFQYYEEEERQRGNFPDRFSGHQFPNYSSELNVNALLLGDSALYLCASSLQGEGTYEQYFGPGTRLTVT.

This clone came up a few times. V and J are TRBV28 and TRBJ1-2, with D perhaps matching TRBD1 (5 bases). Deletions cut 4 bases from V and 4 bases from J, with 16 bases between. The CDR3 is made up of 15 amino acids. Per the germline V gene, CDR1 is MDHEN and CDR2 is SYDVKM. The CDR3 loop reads CASSSQRTGRYGYTF. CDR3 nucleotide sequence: TGTGCCAGCAGTTCACAGCGTACAGGTCGCTATGGCTACACCTTC.

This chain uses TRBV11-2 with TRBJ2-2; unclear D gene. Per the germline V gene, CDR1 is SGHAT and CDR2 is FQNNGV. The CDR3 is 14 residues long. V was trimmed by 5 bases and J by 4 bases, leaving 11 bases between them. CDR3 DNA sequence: TGTGCCAGCAGCCCATGGACGAGCACCGGGGAGCTGTTTTTT. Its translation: CASSPWTSTGELFF.

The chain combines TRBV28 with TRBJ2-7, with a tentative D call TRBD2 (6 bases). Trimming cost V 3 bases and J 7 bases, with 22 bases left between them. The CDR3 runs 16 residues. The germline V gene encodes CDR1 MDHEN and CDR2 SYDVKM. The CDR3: CASSFLLASATFEQYF. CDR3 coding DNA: TGTGCCAGCAGTTTTTTGTTGGCTAGCGCAACTTTTGAGCAGTACTTC.

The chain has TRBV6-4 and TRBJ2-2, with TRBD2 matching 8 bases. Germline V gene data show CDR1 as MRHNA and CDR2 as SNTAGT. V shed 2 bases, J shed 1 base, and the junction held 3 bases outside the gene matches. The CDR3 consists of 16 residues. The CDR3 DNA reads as TGTGCCAGCAGTGACCCGAGCGGGGGGAACACCGGGGAGCTGTTTTTT. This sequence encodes CASSDPSGGNTGELFF.

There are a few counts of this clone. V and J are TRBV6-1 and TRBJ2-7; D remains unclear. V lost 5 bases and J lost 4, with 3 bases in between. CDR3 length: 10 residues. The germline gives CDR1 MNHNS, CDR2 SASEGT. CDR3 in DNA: TGTGCCAGCAGTACGTACGAGCAGTACTTC. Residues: CASSTYEQYF.

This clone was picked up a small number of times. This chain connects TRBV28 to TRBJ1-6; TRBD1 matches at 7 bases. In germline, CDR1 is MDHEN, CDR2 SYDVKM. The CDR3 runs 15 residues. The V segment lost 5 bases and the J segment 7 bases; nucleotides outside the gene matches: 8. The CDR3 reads CASSDPTGRNSPLHF. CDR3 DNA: TGTGCCAGCAGTGACCCGACAGGGAGGAATTCACCCCTCCACTTT.

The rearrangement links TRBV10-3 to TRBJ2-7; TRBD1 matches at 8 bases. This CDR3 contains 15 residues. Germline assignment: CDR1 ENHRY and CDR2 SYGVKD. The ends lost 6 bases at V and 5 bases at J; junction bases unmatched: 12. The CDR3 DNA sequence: TGTGCCATCAGCGTAAACCAGGGGGCGCGGGACGAGCAGTACTTC. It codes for CAISVNQGARDEQYF.

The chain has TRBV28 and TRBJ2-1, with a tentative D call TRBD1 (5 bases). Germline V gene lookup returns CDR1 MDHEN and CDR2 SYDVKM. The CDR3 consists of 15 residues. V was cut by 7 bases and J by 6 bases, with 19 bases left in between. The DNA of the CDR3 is TGTGCCAGCACCTTACCCCCCCAGGGTGTCAATGAGCAGTTCTTC. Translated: CASTLPPQGVNEQFF.

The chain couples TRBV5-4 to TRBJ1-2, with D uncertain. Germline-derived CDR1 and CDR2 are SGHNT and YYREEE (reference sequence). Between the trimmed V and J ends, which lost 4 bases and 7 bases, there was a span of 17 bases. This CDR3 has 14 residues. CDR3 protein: CASSRNSGPPGYTF. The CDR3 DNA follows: TGTGCCAGCAGCCGTAACTCAGGACCTCCTGGCTACACCTTC. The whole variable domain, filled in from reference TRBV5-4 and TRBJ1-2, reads ETGVTQSPTHLIKTRGQQVTLRCSSQSGHNTVSWYQQALGQGPQFIFQYYREEENGRGNFPPRFSGLQFPNYSSELNVNALELDDSALYLCASSRNSGPPGYTFGSGTRLTVV.

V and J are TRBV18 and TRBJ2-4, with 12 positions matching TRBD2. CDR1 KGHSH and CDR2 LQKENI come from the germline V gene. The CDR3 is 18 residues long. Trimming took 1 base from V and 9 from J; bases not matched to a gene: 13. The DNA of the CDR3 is TGTGCCAGCTCACCACAGATACTAGCGGGGGGATTTATCGGCATTCAGTACTTC. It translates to CASSPQILAGGFIGIQYF.

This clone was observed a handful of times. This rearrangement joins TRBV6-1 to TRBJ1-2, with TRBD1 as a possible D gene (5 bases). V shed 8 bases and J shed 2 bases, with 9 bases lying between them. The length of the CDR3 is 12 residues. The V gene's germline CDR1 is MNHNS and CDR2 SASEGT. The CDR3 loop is CASSQGNYGYTF. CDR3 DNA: TGTGCCAGCTCTCAGGGAAACTATGGCTACACCTTC.

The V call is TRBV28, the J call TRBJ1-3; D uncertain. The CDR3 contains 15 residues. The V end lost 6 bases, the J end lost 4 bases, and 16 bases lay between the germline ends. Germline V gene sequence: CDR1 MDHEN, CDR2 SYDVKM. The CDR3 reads CASSPTANSGNTIYF. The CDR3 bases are TGTGCCAGCAGCCCGACGGCCAACTCCGGAAACACCATATATTTT.

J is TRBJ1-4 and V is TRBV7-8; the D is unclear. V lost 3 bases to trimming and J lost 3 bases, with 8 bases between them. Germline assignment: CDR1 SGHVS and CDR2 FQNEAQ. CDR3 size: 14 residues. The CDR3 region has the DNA TGTGCCAGCAGCTTCAGGCGGGCTAATGAAAAACTGTTTTTT. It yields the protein CASSFRRANEKLFF.

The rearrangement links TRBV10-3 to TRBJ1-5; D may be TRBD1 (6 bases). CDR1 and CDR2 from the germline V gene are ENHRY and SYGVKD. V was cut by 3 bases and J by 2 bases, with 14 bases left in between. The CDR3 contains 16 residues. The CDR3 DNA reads TGTGCCATCAGTGATATGGCAGAGGGGGGCAATCAGCCCCAGCATTTT. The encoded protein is CAISDMAEGGNQPQHF.

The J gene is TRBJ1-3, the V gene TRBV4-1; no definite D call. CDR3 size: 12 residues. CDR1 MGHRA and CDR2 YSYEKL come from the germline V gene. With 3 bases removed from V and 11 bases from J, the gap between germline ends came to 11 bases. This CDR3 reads CASSQAGESIYF. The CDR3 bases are TGCGCCAGCAGCCAGGCGGGTGAATCCATATATTTT.

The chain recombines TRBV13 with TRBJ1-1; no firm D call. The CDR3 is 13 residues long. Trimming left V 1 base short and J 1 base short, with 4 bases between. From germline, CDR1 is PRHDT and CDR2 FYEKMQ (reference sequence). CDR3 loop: CASSLDGNTEAFF. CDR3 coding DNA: TGTGCCAGCAGCTTAGATGGGAACACTGAAGCTTTCTTT.

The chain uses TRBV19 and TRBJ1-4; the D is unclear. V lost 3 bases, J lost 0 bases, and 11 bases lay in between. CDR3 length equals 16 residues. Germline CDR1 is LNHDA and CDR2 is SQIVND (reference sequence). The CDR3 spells CASSIPFGATNEKLFF. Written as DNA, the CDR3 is TGTGCCAGTAGTATCCCATTCGGTGCAACTAATGAAAAACTGTTTTTT.

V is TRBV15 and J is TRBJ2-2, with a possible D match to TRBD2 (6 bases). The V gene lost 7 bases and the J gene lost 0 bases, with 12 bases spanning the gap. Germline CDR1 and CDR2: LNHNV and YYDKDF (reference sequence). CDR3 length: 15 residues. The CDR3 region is CATNGGVPNTGELFF. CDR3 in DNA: TGTGCCACCAACGGCGGGGTCCCGAACACCGGGGAGCTGTTTTTT.